This TCR beta chain was retrieved from a study of shared clonotypes between healthy human individuals. The CDR3 totals 11 residues. Germline CDR1 reads DFQATT; CDR2 reads SNEGSKA (reference sequence). On this clone itself: Its antigen is undetermined. At one end, the junction sequence differs from germline, possibly due to a read error.

Findings of the study overall: Measured sharing among donors was expected to vary with sequencing depth.

A CD45RA+ naive subset and a CD45RA-negative memory subset were split from CD4+ cells. Measured with immunoSEQ multiplex PCR; TCRdb has only the in-frame clones, and not every one. The sample yields about 1.1 million clones, 75% to 80% seen once. The sample comprised memory CD4+ T cells from PBMCs. Subset here: CD45RA-negative fraction. The V and J genes are TRBV20-1 and TRBJ2-7; D unresolved. This TCR was sampled from a man younger than 35 in good health. Some clones in this sample may be carry-over from other donors' samples. The CDR3: CSALNSNEQYF. As DNA, the CDR3 is TGCAGTGCTCTGAACTCCAACGAGCAGTACTTC.